What follows are 28 T cell receptor beta chains derived from one specimen sequenced in a study of blood T cell repertoires in COVID-19. TCRdb's table, derived via immunoSEQ multiplex PCR, lists solely in-frame clones and lacks some. The sample consists of over 120,000 clones, about four fifths of them appearing once. Input material: peripheral blood. The receptors originated from an older man who had recovered from COVID-19.

The chain joins TRBV5-4 to TRBJ2-1, with 7 nucleotides matching TRBD2. J lost 3 bases, V lost 3 bases, and 9 bases had no gene match. This CDR3 region has 16 residues. CDR1 is SGHNT and CDR2 is YYREEE in the germline V gene (reference sequence). The CDR3 DNA sequence: TGTGCCAGCAGCTCCGAGCCGGGACTAAACTACAATGAGCAGTTCTTC. This translates into CASSSEPGLNYNEQFF.

This CDR3 is CASSLRGDEQYF. The CDR3 bases are TGTGCCAGCTCCCTGCGGGGAGACGAGCAGTACTTC. J is TRBJ2-7 and V is TRBV18; D possibly corresponds to TRBD2 (6 bases). V was cut by 6 bases and J by 5 bases, with 11 bases left in between. This CDR3 comprises 12 residues. The germline V gene encodes CDR1 KGHSH and CDR2 LQKENI.

The chain is built from TRBV6-5 and TRBJ2-1, with unresolved D. Trimming cost V 7 bases and J 2 bases, with 15 bases left between them. This CDR3 has 15 residues. Germline V gene sequence: CDR1 MNHEY, CDR2 SVGAGI. The CDR3 DNA reads as TGTGCCAGCAAGATTGAGCGCTTGACCTACAATGAGCAGTTCTTC. Amino acid sequence: CASKIERLTYNEQFF.

The V gene is TRBV18, the J gene TRBJ2-1; TRBD2 matches at 7 bases. The germline gives CDR1 KGHSH, CDR2 LQKENI. The CDR3 consists of 14 residues. Losses at the gene ends were 6 bases for V and 10 bases for J; bases not matched to a gene: 12. CDR3 coding DNA: TGTGCCAGCTCTCTGCGGGAGAACGGGGGGGAGCAGTTCTTC. This encodes CASSLRENGGEQFF.

Only a few counts were recorded for this clone. CDR3 region: CASSGPGLAEETQYF. CDR3 in DNA: TGTGCCAGCAGCGGGCCGGGACTAGCAGAAGAGACCCAGTACTTC. The chain carries TRBV5-4 and TRBJ2-5, with 9 bases aligning to TRBD2. Trimming removed 4 bases from V and 3 bases from J; junction bases left unmatched: 7. The CDR3 is 15 amino acids. CDR1 SGHNT and CDR2 YYREEE come from the germline V gene (reference sequence).

The V and J genes are TRBV29-1 and TRBJ1-2; no reliable D call. Germline V lookup: CDR1 SQVTM, CDR2 ANQGSEA. Trimming pared 3 bases from V and 7 bases from J, leaving 12 bases between. The CDR3 contains 12 residues. CDR3 sequence reads: CSVDGSGTGYTF. CDR3 in DNA: TGCAGCGTTGACGGCAGCGGAACTGGCTACACCTTC.

The J gene is TRBJ1-4, the V gene TRBV14; D uncertain. Trimming stripped 4 bases from V and 8 bases from J, with 14 bases between. Germline loops: CDR1 SGHDN, CDR2 FVKESK. This CDR3 region has 14 residues. The CDR3 nucleotides are TGTGCCAGCAGCCGGACGGGGAATTGGGAAAAACTGTTTTTT. Translation: CASSRTGNWEKLFF.

This chain uses TRBV5-4 with TRBJ1-1; D is undetermined. This CDR3 comprises 13 residues. Trimming pared 4 bases from V and 4 bases from J, leaving 11 bases between. Germline CDR1 and CDR2: SGHNT and YYREEE (reference sequence). The CDR3 DNA follows: TGTGCCAGCAGCCCCCCGTCGGGCACTGAAGCTTTCTTT. This translates into CASSPPSGTEAFF.

The rearrangement uses TRBV18 and TRBJ2-3; TRBD2 might be the D (6 bases). V shed 2 bases and J shed 5 bases, with 14 bases lying between them. This CDR3 contains 15 residues. Per germline, CDR1 KGHSH and CDR2 LQKENI. The CDR3 is CASSPKNTGEDTQYF. DNA of the CDR3: TGTGCCAGCTCACCAAAAAACACGGGAGAAGATACGCAGTATTTT.

The J gene is TRBJ2-7, the V gene TRBV5-1; TRBD1 is a possible D gene (5 bases). V was trimmed by 0 bases and J by 3 bases, leaving 10 bases between them. Germline values: CDR1 SGHRS, CDR2 YFSETQ. This CDR3 is 14 amino acids long. The CDR3 region has the DNA TGCGCCAGCAGCTTGGGTGGGGCCCTCTACGAGCAGTACTTC. This encodes CASSLGGALYEQYF.

V gene TRBV9 combines with J gene TRBJ1-2; D is ambiguous. Trimming stripped 0 bases from V and 5 bases from J, with 5 bases between. This CDR3 is built from 12 residues. CDR1 is SGDLS, CDR2 YYNGEE, per germline. This CDR3 is CASSVDAYGYTF. Here the CDR3 DNA reads TGTGCCAGCAGCGTAGACGCGTATGGCTACACCTTC. Together with reference TRBV9 and TRBJ1-2, the CDR3 gives the full variable domain: DSGVTQTPKHLITATGQRVTLRCSPRSGDLSVYWYQQSLDQGLQFLIQYYNGEERAKGNILERFSAQQFPDLHSELNLSSLELGDSALYFCASSVDAYGYTFGSGTRLTVV.

The chain employs TRBV24-1 and TRBJ2-7; D not resolved. V was clipped by 3 bases and J by 3 bases, with 8 bases between them. Germline V gene lookup returns CDR1 KGHDR and CDR2 SFDVKD. The CDR3 is made up of 13 amino acids. As DNA, the CDR3 is TGTGCCACCAGTGATCGGGTCCTCTACGAGCAGTACTTC. Its translation is CATSDRVLYEQYF.

The chain joins TRBV30 to TRBJ2-7, with D possibly matching TRBD1 (6 bases). The V gene lost 1 base and the J gene lost 6 bases, with 16 bases spanning the gap. Germline V gives CDR1 GTSNPN, CDR2 SVGIG (reference sequence). This CDR3 spans 14 amino acids. The CDR3 DNA sequence: TGTGCCTGGAGTGAGATACTAGGGGGTCTCGAGCAGTACTTC. Its protein product is CAWSEILGGLEQYF.

The chain joins TRBV10-3 to TRBJ1-4; D remains ambiguous. Germline V lookup: CDR1 ENHRY, CDR2 SYGVKD. CDR3 length: 12 residues. Deletions cut 4 bases from V and 5 bases from J, with 5 bases between. The CDR3 DNA reads TGTGCCATCAGTGGCCGGAATGAAAAACTGTTTTTT. It specifies CAISGRNEKLFF.

The gene calls are TRBV7-9 and TRBJ2-3; D perhaps matches TRBD1 (5 bases). The germline V and J ends were trimmed by 4 bases and 3 bases, with 11 bases remaining between them. The germline CDR1 and CDR2 sequences are SEHNR and FQNEAQ (reference sequence). CDR3 length equals 14 residues. The CDR3, as DNA: TGTGCCAGCAGCTCTAGACAGTCAACAGATACGCAGTATTTT. It specifies CASSSRQSTDTQYF.

The rearrangement uses TRBV7-9 and TRBJ1-1; TRBD1 aligns across 8 bases. V lost 7 bases, J lost 1 base, and 5 bases stayed unmatched. Looked up from germline, CDR1 is SEHNR and CDR2 is FQNEAQ (reference sequence). The CDR3 runs 14 residues. The CDR3 sequence is CASIQGAANTEAFF. For the CDR3, the DNA is TGTGCCAGCATTCAGGGGGCCGCGAACACTGAAGCTTTCTTT. The full variable domain, in which reference TRBV7-9 and TRBJ1-1 provide the parts outside the CDR3, is DTGVSQNPRHKITKRGQNVTFRCDPISEHNRLYWYRQTLGQGPEFLTYFQNEAQLEKSRLLSDRFSAERPKGSFSTLEIQRTEQGDSAMYLCASIQGAANTEAFFGQGTRLTVV.

The chain is built from TRBV15 and TRBJ1-1; 7 bases agree with TRBD1. Germline-derived CDR1 and CDR2 are LNHNV and YYDKDF (reference sequence). CDR3 length equals 16 residues. J lost 4 bases, V lost 0 bases, and 8 bases had no gene match. This CDR3 is CATSRDPQGGGTEAFF. As DNA, the CDR3 is TGTGCCACCAGCAGAGATCCACAAGGGGGCGGCACTGAAGCTTTCTTT.

This clone was found a few times. The chain is built from TRBV18 and TRBJ1-1, with D possibly being TRBD1 (5 bases). Trimming took off 4 bases at V and 4 bases at J, with 16 bases between the two ends. Germline V gene data show CDR1 as KGHSH and CDR2 as LQKENI. The CDR3 is 15 amino acids. The CDR3 here is CASSQLTDPGTEAFF. For the CDR3, the DNA is TGTGCCAGCTCACAACTGACAGACCCGGGCACTGAAGCTTTCTTT.

V and J are TRBV15 and TRBJ2-5, with 9 bases fitting TRBD2. After removal of 2 bases from V and 1 base from J, the junction contained 11 bases not matched to a gene. The CDR3 consists of 18 residues. Germline values: CDR1 LNHNV, CDR2 YYDKDF (reference sequence). The CDR3 reads CATSRSRKGSGSQETQYF. Here the CDR3 DNA reads TGTGCCACCAGCAGATCCCGCAAGGGTAGCGGGAGCCAAGAGACCCAGTACTTC.

Concerning this clone itself: With a much larger clone just one base away, this may be a read error. The chain uses TRBV6-5 and TRBJ2-7, with 7 bases identical to TRBD1. The ends lost 6 bases at V and 2 bases at J; junction bases unmatched: 4. In germline, CDR1 is MNHEY, CDR2 SVGAGI. The CDR3 has 13 residues. The DNA for the CDR3 is TGTGCCAGCAGACGGGGACAGACCTACGAGCAGTACTTC. Protein sequence: CASRRGQTYEQYF.

The V gene is TRBV19, the J gene TRBJ1-1, with 11 bases fitting TRBD1. Germline lookup yields CDR1 LNHDA and CDR2 SQIVND (reference sequence). This CDR3 is 13 amino acids long. Trimming took 8 bases from V and 4 from J; bases not matched to a gene: 3. DNA for the CDR3: TGTGCCAGTGGACAGGGGGCGACCACTGAAGCTTTCTTT. This gives the protein CASGQGATTEAFF.

This clone was seen a few times. The chain is built from TRBV4-2 and TRBJ2-1; TRBD1 might be the D (5 bases). Germline CDR1 and CDR2: LGHNA and YNFKEQ. V was shortened by 4 bases and J by 1 base, with 17 bases between the two germline ends. CDR3 length equals 17 residues. CDR3 coding DNA: TGTGCCAGCAGCCTAGGGGTCGGAAGAGGATCCTACAATGAGCAGTTCTTC. Protein sequence: CASSLGVGRGSYNEQFF.

V usage is TRBV27 and J usage is TRBJ2-3, with 7 positions matching TRBD2. This CDR3 contains 16 residues. The V gene end was trimmed by 0 bases and the J gene end by 1 base; junction bases not matched to a gene: 4. Germline V CDR1 and CDR2: MNHEY, SMNVEV (reference sequence). The CDR3 bases are TGTGCCAGCAGTTTATCGGCGGGAGTTGGCACAGATACGCAGTATTTT. Its protein is CASSLSAGVGTDTQYF.

V and J are TRBV5-1 and TRBJ2-7; 13 bases fit TRBD2. The CDR3 runs to 17 residues. The V gene end was trimmed by 2 bases and the J gene end by 6 bases; junction bases not matched to a gene: 11. Germline CDR1 reads SGHRS; CDR2 reads YFSETQ. CDR3 nucleotide sequence: TGCGCCAGCAGCTTATCCAGGACTAGCGGGAGAAGGATCGAGCAGTACTTC. It translates to CASSLSRTSGRRIEQYF.

The chain employs TRBV5-1 and TRBJ2-7; 10 bases align to TRBD2. Germline V CDR1 and CDR2: SGHRS, YFSETQ. CDR3 size: 14 residues. V lost 3 bases, J lost 4 bases, and 4 bases stayed unmatched. The CDR3 reads CASSSPGLAYEQYF. Here the CDR3 DNA reads TGCGCCAGCAGCTCACCGGGACTAGCGTACGAGCAGTACTTC.

V and J are TRBV6-5 and TRBJ1-3; D is unresolved. This CDR3 comprises 12 residues. CDR1 is MNHEY and CDR2 is SVGAGI in the germline V gene. The V end was cut by 8 bases, the J end by 4 bases, with 9 bases between. CDR3: CASLQSGNTIYF. The CDR3 nucleotides read TGTGCCAGCCTCCAGTCCGGAAACACCATATATTTT.

J is TRBJ2-5 and V is TRBV5-8; 7 bases agree with TRBD2. This CDR3 comprises 17 residues. Germline CDR1 SGHTS, CDR2 YDEGEE. The junction had 11 bases not matched to a gene; V was cut back by 2 bases and J by 1 base. The CDR3 sequence: CASSFFSGAPSQETQYF. The CDR3 DNA sequence: TGTGCCAGCAGCTTCTTCAGCGGGGCGCCATCCCAAGAGACCCAGTACTTC. Variable domain in full (rest from reference TRBV5-8 and TRBJ2-5): EAGVTQSPTHLIKTRGQQATLRCSPISGHTSVYWYQQALGLGLQFLLWYDEGEERNRGNFPPRFSGRQFPNYSSELNVNALELEDSALYLCASSFFSGAPSQETQYFGPGTRLLVL.

This clone was seen a few times. The chain joins TRBV2 to TRBJ2-3, with TRBD2 matching over 14 bases. The ends lost 4 bases at V and 4 bases at J; junction bases unmatched: 7. There are 17 residues in the CDR3. CDR1 and CDR2 from the germline V gene are SNHLY and FYNNEI. DNA of the CDR3: TGTGCCAGCAGTGCTGGGACTAGCGGGAGAAGAGCAGATACGCAGTATTTT. Protein sequence: CASSAGTSGRRADTQYF.